This T cell receptor (beta chain) was obtained from a study of blood T cell repertoires in COVID-19. Turning to the study itself: Researchers got acute and convalescent COVID-19 samples from the United States, Italy and Spain. The cDNA or gDNA used as material had been derived from T cells, B-cell-depleted T cells, or PBMCs.

In the original analysis: Nucleated cell counts were estimated from reference gene primer amplification. The protocol was immunoSEQ multiplex PCR, while the TCRdb copy is restricted to in-frame clones and leaves out a portion. From that table come the V and J calls and clone size; the DNA was used to work out D and trimming. The sample has about 170,000 clones; approximately 86% are singletons. The junction had 14 bases not matched to a gene; V was cut back by 11 bases and J by 7 bases. The CDR3 is 15 amino acids. Germline assignment: CDR1 LGHDT and CDR2 YNNKEL (reference sequence). The clonotype originates from a woman older than 75 in a cohort sampled during active or convalescent COVID-19. The chain links TRBV3-1 (or the pseudogene TRBV3-2) to TRBJ2-1, with TRBD2 identical over 10 bases. Material for sequencing was peripheral blood. The CDR3 nucleotides are TGTGCCCACAGAACCAAGCGGGGGGGCCCAAATGAGCAGTTCTTC. It yields the protein CAHRTKRGGPNEQFF.